One sample yielded the 10 T cell receptor beta chains listed below, sequenced in a study of chemoradiotherapy in HPV16-positive cancers. The table came from immunoSEQ multiplex PCR; TCRdb's copy has only in-frame clones and leaves some out. There are around 30,000 clones in the sample; approximately 90% occur only once, and approximately 3.6% lies in the top ten. The sample in question was blood, obtained from a patient who underwent chemoradiotherapy. The origin of the receptors is a human donor with HPV-associated anogenital cancer.

The CDR3 nucleotides are TGTGCCTGGAGTGTACGCCCTGGGACAGGGGGTTCACCCCTCCACTTT. Protein sequence: CAWSVRPGTGGSPLHF. The V call is TRBV30, the J call TRBJ1-6, with 11 bases lining up with TRBD1. This CDR3 has 16 amino acids. Germline V lookup: CDR1 GTSNPN, CDR2 SVGIG (reference sequence). Trimming at V came to 0 bases and at J to 9 bases, leaving 7 bases not matched to a gene.

The rearrangement links TRBV4-1 to TRBJ1-2; D might be TRBD1 (6 bases). CDR3 length: 14 residues. Per the germline V gene, CDR1 is MGHRA and CDR2 is YSYEKL. Trimming took 5 bases from V and 6 from J, leaving 16 bases between them. CDR3 sequence: CASSYRDTLNGYTF. CDR3 DNA sequence: TGCGCCAGCAGCTACCGGGACACGTTAAATGGCTACACCTTC.

The V and J genes are TRBV21-1 and TRBJ1-2; the DNA was not compared with TRBD1, the D call given in the table. TRBV21-1 is a recognized pseudogene. This CDR3 is built from 20 residues. The CDR3 sequence is CASSIRGTDRDCSRSYGYTF. The CDR3 bases are TGTGCCAGCAGTATTCGTGGAACCGACAGGGATTGCTCTAGAAGCTATGGCTACACCTTC.

The gene calls are TRBV4-1 and TRBJ2-2; 13 nucleotides match TRBD2. This CDR3 spans 17 amino acids. Germline values: CDR1 MGHRA, CDR2 YSYEKL. The V gene end was trimmed by 0 bases and the J gene end by 5 bases; junction bases not matched to a gene: 3. The CDR3 loop is CASSQETLAGGTGELFF. CDR3 in DNA: TGCGCCAGCAGCCAAGAGACACTAGCGGGGGGGACCGGGGAGCTGTTTTTT.

This rearrangement joins TRBV2 to TRBJ2-3; D is unresolved. V was trimmed by 3 bases and J by 14 bases, leaving 18 bases between them. The CDR3 has 13 residues. Germline values: CDR1 SNHLY, CDR2 FYNNEI. The CDR3 DNA is TGTGCCAGCAGTGAGGCCCGAATCCCTAGGTGGTATTTT. Amino acids: CASSEARIPRWYF.

The rearrangement links TRBV27 to TRBJ2-5; D is possibly TRBD1 or TRBD2 (5 bases each). The CDR3 sequence is 12 residues long. Trimming took 5 bases from V and 11 from J, leaving 15 bases between them. Germline CDR1 reads MNHEY; CDR2 reads SMNVEV (reference sequence). This CDR3 reads CASSPRGVEQYF. Here the CDR3 DNA reads TGTGCCAGCAGTCCCCGGGGCGTAGAGCAGTACTTC.

The chain recombines TRBV11-2 with TRBJ1-2; D is ambiguous. The CDR3 runs 13 residues. V was shortened by 5 bases and J by 5 bases, with 12 bases between the two germline ends. Looked up from germline, CDR1 is SGHAT and CDR2 is FQNNGV. Written as DNA, the CDR3 is TGTGCCAGCAGCGAGGGTACCGGGTATGGCTACACCTTC. This sequence encodes CASSEGTGYGYTF.

V is TRBV7-2 and J is TRBJ2-5; 11 nucleotides match TRBD2. Germline CDR1 is SGHTA and CDR2 is FQGNSA. The CDR3 loop spans 16 amino acids. V was pared by 5 bases and J by 4 bases, with 9 bases of the junction left unmatched. The CDR3 here is CASSPGLAGNLETQYF. The CDR3 DNA is TGTGCCAGCAGCCCAGGACTAGCGGGCAACTTAGAGACCCAGTACTTC.

The chain links TRBV6-6 to TRBJ1-1; TRBD1 aligns across 7 bases. Germline lookup yields CDR1 MNHNY and CDR2 SVGAGI (reference sequence). This CDR3 is 13 amino acids long. The junction had 8 bases not matched to a gene; V was cut back by 5 bases and J by 8 bases. CDR3 region: CASSLRDSQEAFF. CDR3 coding DNA: TGTGCCAGCAGTCTCCGGGACAGTCAGGAAGCTTTCTTT.

The V gene is TRBV18, the J gene TRBJ1-1, with D possibly matching TRBD1 (6 bases). CDR1 and CDR2 from the germline V gene are KGHSH and LQKENI. The CDR3 has 17 amino acids. V gave up 2 bases and J gave up 3 bases, with 19 bases separating them. The CDR3 DNA reads TGTGCCAGCTCACCAAGGGGGTTTGGGGGCTATGACACTGAAGCTTTCTTT. This codes for CASSPRGFGGYDTEAFF.